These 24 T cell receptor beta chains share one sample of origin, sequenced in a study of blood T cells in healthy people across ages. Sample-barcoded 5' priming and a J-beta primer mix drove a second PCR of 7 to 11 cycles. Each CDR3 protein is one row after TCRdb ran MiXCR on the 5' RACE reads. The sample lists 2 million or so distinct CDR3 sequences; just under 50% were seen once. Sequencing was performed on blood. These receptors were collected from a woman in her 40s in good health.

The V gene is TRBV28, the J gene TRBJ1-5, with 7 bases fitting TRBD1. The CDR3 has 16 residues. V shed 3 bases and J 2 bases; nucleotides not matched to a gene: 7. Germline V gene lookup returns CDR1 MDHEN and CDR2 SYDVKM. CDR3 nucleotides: TGTGCCAGCAGTTTCCAGGGGGAAGGAGGCAATCAGCCCCAGCATTTT. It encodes CASSFQGEGGNQPQHF. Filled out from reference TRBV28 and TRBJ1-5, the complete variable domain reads DVKVTQSSRYLVKRTGEKVFLECVQDMDHENMFWYRQDPGLGLRLIYFSYDVKMKEKGDIPEGYSVSREKKERFSLILESASTNQTSMYLCASSFQGEGGNQPQHFGDGTRLSIL.

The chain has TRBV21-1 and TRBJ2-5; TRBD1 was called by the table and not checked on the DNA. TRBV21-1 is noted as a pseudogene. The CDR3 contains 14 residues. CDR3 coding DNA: TGTGCCAGCAGCAAAGGTGCCGAACCACAGGAGCAGTACTTC. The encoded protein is CASSKGAEPQEQYF.

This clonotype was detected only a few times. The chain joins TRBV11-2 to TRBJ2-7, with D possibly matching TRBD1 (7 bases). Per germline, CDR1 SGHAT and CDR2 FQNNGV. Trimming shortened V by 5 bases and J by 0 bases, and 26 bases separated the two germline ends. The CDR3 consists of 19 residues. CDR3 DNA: TGTGCCAGCAGCGCCCGGGGGCTAGGACAGGACCCTCTCTCCTACGAGCAGTACTTC. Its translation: CASSARGLGQDPLSYEQYF. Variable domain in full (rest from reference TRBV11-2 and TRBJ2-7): EAGVAQSPRYKIIEKRQSVAFWCNPISGHATLYWYQQILGQGPKLLIQFQNNGVVDDSQLPKDRFSAERLKGVDSTLKIQPAKLEDSAVYLCASSARGLGQDPLSYEQYFGPGTRLTVT.

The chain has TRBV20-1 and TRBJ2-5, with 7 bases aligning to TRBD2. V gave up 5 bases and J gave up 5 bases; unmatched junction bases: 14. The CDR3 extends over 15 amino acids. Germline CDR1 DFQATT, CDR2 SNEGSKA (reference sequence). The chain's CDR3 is CSAPDRIGGSETQYF. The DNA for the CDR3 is TGCAGTGCTCCTGATCGTATCGGGGGGAGTGAGACCCAGTACTTC.

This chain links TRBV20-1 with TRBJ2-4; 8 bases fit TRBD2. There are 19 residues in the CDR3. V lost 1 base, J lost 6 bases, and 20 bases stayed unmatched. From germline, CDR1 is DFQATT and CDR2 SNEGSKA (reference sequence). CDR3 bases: TGCAGTGCTAGAGTTCGCGGGGGGCACTTAGCTCTCTCCAGAAACATTCAGTACTTC. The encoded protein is CSARVRGGHLALSRNIQYF.

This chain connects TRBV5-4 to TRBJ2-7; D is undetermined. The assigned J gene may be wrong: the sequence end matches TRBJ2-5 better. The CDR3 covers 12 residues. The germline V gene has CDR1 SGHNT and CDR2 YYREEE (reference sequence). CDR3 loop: CASSGPEQTQYF. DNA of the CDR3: TGTGCCAGCAGCGGTCCTGAGCAGACCCAGTACTTC.

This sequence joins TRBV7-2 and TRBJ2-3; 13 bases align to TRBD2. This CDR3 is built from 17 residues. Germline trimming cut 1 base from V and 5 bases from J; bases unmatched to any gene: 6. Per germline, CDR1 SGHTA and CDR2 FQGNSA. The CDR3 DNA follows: TGTGCCAGCAGCTTAGTTTCACTAGCGGGGGGGATAGATACGCAGTATTTT. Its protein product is CASSLVSLAGGIDTQYF.

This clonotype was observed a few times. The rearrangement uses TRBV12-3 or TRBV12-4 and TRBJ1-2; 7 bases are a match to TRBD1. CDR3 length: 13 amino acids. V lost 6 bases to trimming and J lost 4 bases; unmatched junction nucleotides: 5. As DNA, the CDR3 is TGTGCCAGCAGATTGACAGGGTTCTATGGCTACACCTTC. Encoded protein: CASRLTGFYGYTF.

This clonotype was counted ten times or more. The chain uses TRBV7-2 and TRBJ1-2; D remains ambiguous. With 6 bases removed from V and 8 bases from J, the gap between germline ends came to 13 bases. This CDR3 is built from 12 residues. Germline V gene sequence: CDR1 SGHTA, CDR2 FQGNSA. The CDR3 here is CASRYGVEGYTF. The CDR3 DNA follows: TGTGCCAGCAGGTACGGAGTGGAGGGCTACACCTTC.

The DNA for the CDR3 is TGCGCCAGCAGCTTGGTAACCCCGGGCACCGGGGAGCTGTTTTTT. Translating gives CASSLVTPGTGELFF. The chain joins TRBV5-1 to TRBJ2-2; no firm D call. The CDR3 has 15 residues. Germline V gene data show CDR1 as SGHRS and CDR2 as YFSETQ. With 0 bases removed from V and 4 bases from J, the gap between germline ends came to 10 bases.

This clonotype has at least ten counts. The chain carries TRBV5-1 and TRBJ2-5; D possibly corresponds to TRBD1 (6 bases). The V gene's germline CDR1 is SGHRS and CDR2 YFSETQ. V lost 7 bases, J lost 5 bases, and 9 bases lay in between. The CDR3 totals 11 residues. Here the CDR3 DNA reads TGCGCCAGCCACAGGGAGGAGACCCAGTACTTC. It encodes CASHREETQYF. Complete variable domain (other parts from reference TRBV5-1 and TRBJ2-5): KAGVTQTPRYLIKTRGQQVTLSCSPISGHRSVSWYQQTPGQGLQFLFEYFSETQRNKGNFPGRFSGRQFSNSRSEMNVSTLELGDSALYLCASHREETQYFGPGTRLLVL.

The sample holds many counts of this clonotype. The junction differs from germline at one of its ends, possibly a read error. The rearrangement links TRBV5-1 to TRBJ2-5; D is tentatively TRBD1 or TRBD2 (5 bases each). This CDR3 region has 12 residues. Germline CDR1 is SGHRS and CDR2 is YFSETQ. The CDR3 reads CASSRDRETQYF. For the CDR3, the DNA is TGTGCCAGCAGTCGGGACCGAGAGACCCAGTACTTC.

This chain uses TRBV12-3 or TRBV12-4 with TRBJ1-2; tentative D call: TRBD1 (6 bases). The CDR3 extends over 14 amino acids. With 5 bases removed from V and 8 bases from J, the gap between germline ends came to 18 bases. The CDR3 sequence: CASSRRQALGGYTF. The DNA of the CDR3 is TGTGCCAGCAGTCGACGACAGGCCTTGGGGGGCTACACCTTC.

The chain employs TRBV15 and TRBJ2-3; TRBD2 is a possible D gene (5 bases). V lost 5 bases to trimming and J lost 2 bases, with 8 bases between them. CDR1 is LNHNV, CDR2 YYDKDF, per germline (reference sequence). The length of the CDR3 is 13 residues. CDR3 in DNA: TGTGCCACCAGCGGGAGTTACACAGATACGCAGTATTTT. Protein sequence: CATSGSYTDTQYF.

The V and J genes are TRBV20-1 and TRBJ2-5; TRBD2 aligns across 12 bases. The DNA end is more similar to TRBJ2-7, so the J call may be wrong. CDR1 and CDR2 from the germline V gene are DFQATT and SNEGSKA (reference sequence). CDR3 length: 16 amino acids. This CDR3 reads CSASDLAGGATAEQYF. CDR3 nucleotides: TGCAGTGCCTCCGACCTAGCGGGGGGGGCAACCGCCGAGCAGTACTTC.

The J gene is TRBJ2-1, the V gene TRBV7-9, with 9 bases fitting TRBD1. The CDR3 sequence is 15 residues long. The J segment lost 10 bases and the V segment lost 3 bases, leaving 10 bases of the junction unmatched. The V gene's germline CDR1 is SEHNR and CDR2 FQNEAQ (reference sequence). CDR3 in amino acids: CASSLGTGGEGEQFF. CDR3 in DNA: TGTGCCAGCAGCTTGGGCACAGGGGGCGAAGGCGAGCAGTTCTTC.

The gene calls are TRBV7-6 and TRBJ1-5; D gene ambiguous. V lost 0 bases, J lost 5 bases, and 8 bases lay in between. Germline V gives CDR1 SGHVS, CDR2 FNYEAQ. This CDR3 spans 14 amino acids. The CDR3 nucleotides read TGTGCCAGCAGCTTAGCCTTGGACGATCAGCCCCAGCATTTT. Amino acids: CASSLALDDQPQHF.

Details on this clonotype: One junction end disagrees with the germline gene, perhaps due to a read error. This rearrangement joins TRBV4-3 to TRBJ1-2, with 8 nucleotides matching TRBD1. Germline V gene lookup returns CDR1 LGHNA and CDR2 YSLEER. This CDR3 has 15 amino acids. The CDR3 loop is CASSPRDRNYYGYTF. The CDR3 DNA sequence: TGCGCCAGCAGCCCGCGGGACAGGAACTACTATGGTTACACCTTC.

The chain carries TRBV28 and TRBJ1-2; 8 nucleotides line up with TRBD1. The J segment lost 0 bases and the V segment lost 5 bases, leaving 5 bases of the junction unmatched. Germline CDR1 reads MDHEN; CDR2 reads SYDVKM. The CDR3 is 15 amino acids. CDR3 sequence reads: CASSGTGPTNYGYTF. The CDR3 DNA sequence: TGTGCCAGCAGTGGGACAGGACCTACTAACTATGGCTACACCTTC.

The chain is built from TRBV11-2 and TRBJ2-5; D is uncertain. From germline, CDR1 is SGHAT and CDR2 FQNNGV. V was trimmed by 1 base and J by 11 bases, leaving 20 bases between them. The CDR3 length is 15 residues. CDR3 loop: CASSLAPQQANEQYF. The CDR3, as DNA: TGTGCCAGCAGCTTAGCACCTCAGCAGGCCAATGAGCAGTACTTC.

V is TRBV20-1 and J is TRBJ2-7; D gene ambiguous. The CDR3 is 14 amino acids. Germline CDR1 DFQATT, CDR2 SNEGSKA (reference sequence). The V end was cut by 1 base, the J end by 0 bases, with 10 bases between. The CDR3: CSARVPLYSYEQYF. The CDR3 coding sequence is TGCAGTGCTAGAGTCCCCTTATACTCCTACGAGCAGTACTTC.

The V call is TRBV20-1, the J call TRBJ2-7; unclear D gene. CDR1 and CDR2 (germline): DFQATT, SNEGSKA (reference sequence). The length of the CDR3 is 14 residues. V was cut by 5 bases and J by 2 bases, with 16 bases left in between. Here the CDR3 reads CSAYSESQTYEQYF. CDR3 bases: TGCAGTGCTTACTCAGAGAGCCAAACCTACGAGCAGTACTTC.

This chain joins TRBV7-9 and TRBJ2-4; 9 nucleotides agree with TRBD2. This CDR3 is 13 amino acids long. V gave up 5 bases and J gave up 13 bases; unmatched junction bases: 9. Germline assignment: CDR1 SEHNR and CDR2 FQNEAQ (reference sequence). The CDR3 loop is CASSETSGPQQYF. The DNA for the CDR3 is TGTGCCAGCAGCGAGACTAGCGGCCCGCAGCAGTACTTC.

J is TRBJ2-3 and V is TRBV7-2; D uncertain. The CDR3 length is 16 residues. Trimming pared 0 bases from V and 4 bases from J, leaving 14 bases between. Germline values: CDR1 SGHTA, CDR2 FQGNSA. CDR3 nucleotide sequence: TGTGCCAGCAGCTTAGCGAGGTCTAAGCATTCAGATACGCAGTATTTT. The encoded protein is CASSLARSKHSDTQYF.